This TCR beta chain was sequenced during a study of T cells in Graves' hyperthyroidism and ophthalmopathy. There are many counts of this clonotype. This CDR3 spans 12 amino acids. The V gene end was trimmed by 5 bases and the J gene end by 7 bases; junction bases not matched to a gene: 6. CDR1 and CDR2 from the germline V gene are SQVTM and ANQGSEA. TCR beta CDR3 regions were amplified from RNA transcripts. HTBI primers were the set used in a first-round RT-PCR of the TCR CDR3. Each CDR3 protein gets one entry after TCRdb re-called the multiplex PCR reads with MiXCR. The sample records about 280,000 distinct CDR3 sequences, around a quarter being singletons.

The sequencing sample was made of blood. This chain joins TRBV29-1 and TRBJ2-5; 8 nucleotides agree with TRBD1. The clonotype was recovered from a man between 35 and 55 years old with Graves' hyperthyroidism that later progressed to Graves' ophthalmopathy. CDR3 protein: CSVLDRASTQYF. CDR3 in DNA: TGCAGCGTTCTGGACAGGGCATCGACCCAGTACTTC.